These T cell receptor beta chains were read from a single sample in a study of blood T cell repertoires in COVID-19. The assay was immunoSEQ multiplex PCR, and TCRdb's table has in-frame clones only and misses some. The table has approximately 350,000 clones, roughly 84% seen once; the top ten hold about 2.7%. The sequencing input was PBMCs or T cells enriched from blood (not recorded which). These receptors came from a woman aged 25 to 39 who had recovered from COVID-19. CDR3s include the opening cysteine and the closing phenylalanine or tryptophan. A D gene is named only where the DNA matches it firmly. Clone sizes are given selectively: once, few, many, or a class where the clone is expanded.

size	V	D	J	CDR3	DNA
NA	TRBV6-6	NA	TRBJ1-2	CASSYGGRGGYTF	TGTGCCAGCAGTTACGGGGGCCGGGGTGGCTACACCTTC
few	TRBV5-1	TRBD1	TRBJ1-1	CASSLNGQGNSEAFF	TGCGCCAGCAGCCTAAACGGACAGGGTAATAGTGAAGCTTTCTTT
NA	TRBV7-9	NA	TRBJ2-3	CASSTETGSGTQYF	TGTGCCAGCAGCACAGAAACAGGGTCGGGAACGCAGTATTTT
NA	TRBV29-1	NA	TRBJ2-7	CSVVPGSYEQYF	TGCAGCGTTGTCCCGGGTTCTTACGAGCAGTACTTC
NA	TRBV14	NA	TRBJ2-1	CASSQGVQSEQFF	TGTGCCAGCAGCCAAGGAGTACAGAGTGAGCAGTTCTTC
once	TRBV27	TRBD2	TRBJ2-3	CASSLTSGITDTQYF	TGTGCCAGCAGTTTAACTAGCGGTATCACAGATACGCAGTATTTT
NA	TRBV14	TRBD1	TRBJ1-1	CASSRNRGPNTNTEAFF	TGTGCCAGCAGCCGCAACAGGGGGCCGAATACCAACACTGAAGCTTTCTTT
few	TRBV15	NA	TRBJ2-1	CATSMVGSSSHEQFF	TGTGCCACCAGCATGGTCGGGAGTTCATCCCATGAGCAGTTCTTC
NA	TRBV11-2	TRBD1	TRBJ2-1	CASSIRGDRGPRDYNEQFF	TGTGCCAGCAGCATCAGGGGGGACAGGGGGCCTCGGGACTACAATGAGCAGTTCTTC
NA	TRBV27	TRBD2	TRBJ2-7	CASRGLAAAYEQYF	TGTGCCAGTAGGGGACTAGCCGCCGCCTACGAGCAGTACTTC
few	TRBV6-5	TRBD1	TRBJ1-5	CASRDRGGLWPQHF	TGTGCCAGCAGGGACAGGGGAGGGTTGTGGCCCCAGCATTTT
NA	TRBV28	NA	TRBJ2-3	CASSLPSRGSTDTQYF	TGTGCCAGCAGTTTACCCTCCCGCGGGAGCACAGATACGCAGTATTTT
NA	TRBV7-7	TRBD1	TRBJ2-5	CASIAGTGNQETQYF	TGTGCTAGCATCGCCGGGACAGGAAACCAAGAGACCCAGTACTTC